This T cell receptor beta chain derives from a study of CD8+CD57+ T cells in acquired aplastic anemia (dated by TCRdb to the late 2010s). Regarding the complete study: Extracted DNA from sorted CD4+ and CD8+ cells averaged approximately 3 ug, ranging from roughly 0.2 to 30 ug. CD8+CD57+ expansion was defined as a frequency above the mean frequency observed in healthy subjects. Summary of the overall study and its limitations: Although 25 to 30 CD8+ CDR3 sequences were shared by patients and controls, these sequences appeared highly expressed in patients and within the immunodominant clones of patients. Patients and healthy controls showed no significant difference in CD8+ Simpson's diversity (P=0.060).

Expansion of CD8+CD57+ cells had been shown by flow cytometry in the patients chosen for sequencing. Severe acquired aplastic anemia was diagnosed in all patients according to International Study of Aplastic Anemia and Agranulocytosis and Camitta criteria. At the time blood was sampled, none of the patients had received any therapy. TCR repertoires of sorted CD4+ and CD8+ blood T cells from severe aplastic anemia patients and healthy subjects were deep-sequenced in the study. Patients were enrolled in the USA under clinicaltrials.gov protocols 00001620, 01623167, 00001397, 00071045, 00081523 and 00961064. Ficoll-Paque density gradient centrifugation was used to isolate peripheral blood mononuclear cells. Before DNA extraction, CD4+ and CD8+ T cells were sorted by FACS or by magnetic beads. Comment on this clonotype: It has no known antigen specificity. Without the conserved terminal phenylalanine or tryptophan, this CDR3 likely stems from a read error.

The CDR3 spans 14 amino acids, including both terminal residues. Only the CDR3 part of the read is kept: 42 bases, read in frame from the first base. CDR1 and CDR2, per the germline V gene, are WSHSY and SAAADI. Profiling of TCR beta VDJ combinations and CDR3 sequences used genomic DNA as the template. An Illumina HiSeq 2000 was the platform used for TCR repertoire sequencing. As for how the authors treated the data: TRBV/TRBJ rearrangement plots, CDR3 size and DJ length profiles, and Simpson's diversity index were used to evaluate the repertoires. The most abundant DNA sequence in the deep sequencing data was taken as the immunodominant clone. CDR3 amino acid sequences were checked for sharing between subjects and were compared against published repertoires and the VDJdb database. TCRdb applied fastp at Q25 and MiXCR to the public reads, then kept only in-frame beta chains. Rows merge per CDR3 protein into single entries with the most common DNA and genes. V and J calls and clone size were set by TCRdb, not the authors. Within this sample are some 120,000 distinct CDR3 sequences, with almost 40% of them counted one time only. The top ten clones comprise roughly 2.7% of the sample.

Sequenced input: sorted CD4+, CD8+, or CD8+CD57+ T cells (not recorded which) from PBMCs. Rearrangement joined TRBV10-2 to TRBJ1-6; perhaps TRBD1 is the D gene, with 5 bases matching. The source is a human donor with aplastic anemia. The CDR3 region: CASSPTAYNSPLHS. The DNA sequence is given as TGTGCCAGCAGCCCGACAGCTTATAATTCACCCCTCCACTCT.